This T cell receptor (beta chain) derives from a study of blood T cell repertoires in COVID-19. Across the study: COVID-19 samples from acute and convalescent phases originated in the United States, Italy and Spain. T cells, B-cell-depleted T cells, or PBMCs provided the cDNA or gDNA that served as material.

In the original processing: Cell counts per sample came from amplifying reference gene primers. Clones were read by immunoSEQ multiplex PCR, and TCRdb kept only the in-frame ones, dropping some. The V and J calls and clone size were taken over from that table, and D and trimming were inferred from the DNA. The sample holds approximately 210,000 clones, approximately 86% seen once. The CDR3 runs to 16 residues. V dropped 5 bases and J dropped 4; count of bases not matched to a gene: 11. Germline assignment: CDR1 SGHVS and CDR2 FQNEAQ. What was sequenced was peripheral blood. The sequence was obtained from a man younger than 35 with active or convalescent COVID-19. The chain couples TRBV7-8 to TRBJ2-3; 8 bases agree with TRBD2. As DNA, the CDR3 is TGTGCCAGCAGCCCAAAGTTGGCGGGAGGAGCAGATACGCAGTATTTT. This encodes CASSPKLAGGADTQYF.